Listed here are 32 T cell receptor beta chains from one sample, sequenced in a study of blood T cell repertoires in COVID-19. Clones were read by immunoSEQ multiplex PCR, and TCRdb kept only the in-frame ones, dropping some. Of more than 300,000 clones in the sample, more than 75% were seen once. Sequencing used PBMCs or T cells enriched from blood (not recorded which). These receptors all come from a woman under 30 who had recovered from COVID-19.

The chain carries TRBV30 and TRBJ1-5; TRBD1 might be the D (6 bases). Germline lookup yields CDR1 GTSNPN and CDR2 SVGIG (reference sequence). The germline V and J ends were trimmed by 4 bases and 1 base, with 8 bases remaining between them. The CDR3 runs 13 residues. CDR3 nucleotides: TGTGCCTGGAAAGGACAGAGCAATCAGCCCCAGCATTTT. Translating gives CAWKGQSNQPQHF. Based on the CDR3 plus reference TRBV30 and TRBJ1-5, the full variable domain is SQTIHQWPATLVQPVGSPLSLECTVEGTSNPNLYWYRQAAGRGLQLLFYSVGIGQISSEVPQNLSASRPQDRQFILSSKKLLLSDSGFYLCAWKGQSNQPQHFGDGTRLSIL.

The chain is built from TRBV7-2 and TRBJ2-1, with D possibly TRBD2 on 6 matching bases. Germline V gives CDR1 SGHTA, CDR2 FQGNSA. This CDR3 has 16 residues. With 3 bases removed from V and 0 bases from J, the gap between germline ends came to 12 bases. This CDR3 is CASSFSSSASYNEQFF. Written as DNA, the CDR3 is TGTGCCAGCAGCTTTTCGTCTAGCGCCTCCTACAATGAGCAGTTCTTC.

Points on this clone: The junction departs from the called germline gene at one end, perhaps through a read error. The CDR3 coding sequence is TGTGCTAGCAGCCCTAGATTACTAGCGGGGGAGAGCACAGATACGCAGTATTTT. It encodes CASSPRLLAGESTDTQYF. The chain combines TRBV7-7 with TRBJ2-3, with 11 bases matching TRBD2. The CDR3 loop spans 18 amino acids. Germline assignment: CDR1 SSHAT and CDR2 FNYEAQ (reference sequence).

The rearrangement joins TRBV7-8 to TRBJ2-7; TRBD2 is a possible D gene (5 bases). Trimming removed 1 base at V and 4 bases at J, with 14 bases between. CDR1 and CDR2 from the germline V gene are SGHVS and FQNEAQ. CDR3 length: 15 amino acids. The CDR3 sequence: CASSLGSRGLYEQYF. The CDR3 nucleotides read TGTGCCAGCAGCTTAGGATCACGGGGTCTGTACGAGCAGTACTTC. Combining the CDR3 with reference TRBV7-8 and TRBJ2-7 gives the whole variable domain GAGVSQSPRYKVAKRGQDVALRCDPISGHVSLFWYQQALGQGPEFLTYFQNEAQLDKSGLPSDRFFAERPEGSVSTLKIQRTQQEDSAVYLCASSLGSRGLYEQYFGPGTRLTVT.

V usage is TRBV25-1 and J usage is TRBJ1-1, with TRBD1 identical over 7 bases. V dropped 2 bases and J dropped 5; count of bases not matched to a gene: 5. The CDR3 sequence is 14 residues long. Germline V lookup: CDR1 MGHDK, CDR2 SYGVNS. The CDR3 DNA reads TGTGCCAGCAGTGAACAGGGCAGGGGGACTGAAGCTTTCTTT. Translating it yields CASSEQGRGTEAFF.

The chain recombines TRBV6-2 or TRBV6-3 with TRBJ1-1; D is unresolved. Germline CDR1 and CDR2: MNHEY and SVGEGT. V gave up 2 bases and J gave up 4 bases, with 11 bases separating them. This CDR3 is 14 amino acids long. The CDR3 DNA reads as TGTGCCAGCAGTTACGATGGTCCGGGCACTGAAGCTTTCTTT. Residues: CASSYDGPGTEAFF.

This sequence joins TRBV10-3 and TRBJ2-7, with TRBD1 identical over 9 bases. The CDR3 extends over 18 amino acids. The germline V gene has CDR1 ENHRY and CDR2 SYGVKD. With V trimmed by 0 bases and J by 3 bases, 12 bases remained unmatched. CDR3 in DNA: TGTGCCATCAGTGAGTCAGGCCGCTTTGAGGACAGGGGCTACGAGCAGTACTTC. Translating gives CAISESGRFEDRGYEQYF.

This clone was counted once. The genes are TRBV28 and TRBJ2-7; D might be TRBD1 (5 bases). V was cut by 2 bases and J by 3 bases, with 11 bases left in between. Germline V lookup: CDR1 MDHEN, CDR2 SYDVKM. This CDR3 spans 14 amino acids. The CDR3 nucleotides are TGTGCCAGCAGTTTACAGGGTCCCATCTACGAGCAGTACTTC. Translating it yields CASSLQGPIYEQYF.

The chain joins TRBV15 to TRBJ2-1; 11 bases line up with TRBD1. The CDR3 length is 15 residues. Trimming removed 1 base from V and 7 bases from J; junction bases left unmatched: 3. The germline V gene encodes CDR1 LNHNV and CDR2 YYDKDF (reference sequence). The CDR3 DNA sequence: TGTGCCACCAGCAGAGGGGGACAGGGGGGAAATGAGCAGTTCTTC. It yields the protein CATSRGGQGGNEQFF.

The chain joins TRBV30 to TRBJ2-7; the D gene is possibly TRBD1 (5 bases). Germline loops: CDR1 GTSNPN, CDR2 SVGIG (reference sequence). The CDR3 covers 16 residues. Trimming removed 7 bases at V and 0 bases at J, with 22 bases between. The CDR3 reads CAFRPGTDSSSYEQYF. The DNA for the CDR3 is TGTGCCTTCCGTCCCGGAACCGACAGCAGCTCCTACGAGCAGTACTTC.

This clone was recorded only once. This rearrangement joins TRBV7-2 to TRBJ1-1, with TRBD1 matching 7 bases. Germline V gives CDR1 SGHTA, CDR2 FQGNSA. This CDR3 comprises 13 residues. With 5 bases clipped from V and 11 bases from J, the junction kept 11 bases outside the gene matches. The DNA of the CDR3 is TGTGCCAGCAGCATAAGTACAGGGGCGACGGCTTTCTTT. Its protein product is CASSISTGATAFF.

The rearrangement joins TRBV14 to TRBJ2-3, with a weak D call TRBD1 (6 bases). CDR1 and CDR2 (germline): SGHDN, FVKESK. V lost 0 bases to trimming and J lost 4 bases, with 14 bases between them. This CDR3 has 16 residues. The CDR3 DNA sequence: TGTGCCAGCAGCCAAGATCGGCAGGGGTGGGCAGATACGCAGTATTTT. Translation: CASSQDRQGWADTQYF.

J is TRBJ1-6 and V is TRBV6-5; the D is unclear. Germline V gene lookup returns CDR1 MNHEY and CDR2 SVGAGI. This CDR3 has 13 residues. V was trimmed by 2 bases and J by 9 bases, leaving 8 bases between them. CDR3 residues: CASSYRDSSPLHF. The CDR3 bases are TGTGCCAGCAGTTACCGAGATAGTTCACCCCTCCACTTT.

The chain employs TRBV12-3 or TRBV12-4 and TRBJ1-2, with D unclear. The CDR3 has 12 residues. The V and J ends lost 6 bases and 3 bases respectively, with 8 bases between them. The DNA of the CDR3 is TGTGCCAGCAGGGCCTCCGACTATGGCTACACCTTC. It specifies CASRASDYGYTF.

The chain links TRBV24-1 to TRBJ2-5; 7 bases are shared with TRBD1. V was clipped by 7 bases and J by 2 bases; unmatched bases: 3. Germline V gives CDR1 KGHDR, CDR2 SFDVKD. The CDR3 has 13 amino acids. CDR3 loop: CATSRGQQETQYF. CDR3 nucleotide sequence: TGTGCCACCAGCCGGGGACAGCAAGAGACCCAGTACTTC.

The CDR3 loop is CASSQDQVDSQPQHF. In DNA, the CDR3 is TGCGCCAGCAGCCAAGATCAGGTAGATAGTCAGCCCCAGCATTTT. J is TRBJ1-5 and V is TRBV4-1; no firm D call. Trimming removed 0 bases from V and 6 bases from J, with 12 bases in between. This CDR3 is 15 amino acids long. CDR1 and CDR2 from the germline V gene are MGHRA and YSYEKL.

CDR3 sequence (DNA): TGTGCCAGCAGTTGGGGACAGGGGAAGTACGAGCAGTACTTC. Translation gives CASSWGQGKYEQYF. The chain recombines TRBV6-5 with TRBJ2-7, with 10 positions matching TRBD1. The J segment lost 4 bases and the V segment lost 4 bases, leaving 4 bases of the junction unmatched. Germline assignment: CDR1 MNHEY and CDR2 SVGAGI. This CDR3 has 14 amino acids.

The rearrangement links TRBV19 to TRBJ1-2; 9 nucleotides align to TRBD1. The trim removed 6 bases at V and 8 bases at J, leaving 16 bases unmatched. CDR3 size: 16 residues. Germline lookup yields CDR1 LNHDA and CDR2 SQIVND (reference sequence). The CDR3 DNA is TGTGCCAGTAGAAATCGATCGGGACAGGGTATTCGGGGCTACACCTTC. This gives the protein CASRNRSGQGIRGYTF.

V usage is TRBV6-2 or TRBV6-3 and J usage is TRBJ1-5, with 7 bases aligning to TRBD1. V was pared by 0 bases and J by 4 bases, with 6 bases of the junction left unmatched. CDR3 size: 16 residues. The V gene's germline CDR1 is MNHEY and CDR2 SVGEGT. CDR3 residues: CASSYSSGGPNQPQHF. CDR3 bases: TGTGCCAGCAGTTACTCGTCAGGGGGACCAAATCAGCCCCAGCATTTT.

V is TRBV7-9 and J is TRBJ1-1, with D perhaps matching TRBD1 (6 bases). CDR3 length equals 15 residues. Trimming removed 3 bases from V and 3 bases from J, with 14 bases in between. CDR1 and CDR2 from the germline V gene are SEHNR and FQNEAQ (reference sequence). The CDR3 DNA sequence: TGTGCCAGCAGCTTCCTAACAGGGTGGGACACTGAAGCTTTCTTT. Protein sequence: CASSFLTGWDTEAFF.

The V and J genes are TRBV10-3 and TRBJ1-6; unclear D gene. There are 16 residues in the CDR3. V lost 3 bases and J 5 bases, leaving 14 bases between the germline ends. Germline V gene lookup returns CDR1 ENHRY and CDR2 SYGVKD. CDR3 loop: CAISDTASLDNSPLHF. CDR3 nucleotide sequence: TGTGCCATCAGTGACACGGCTTCACTAGATAATTCACCCCTCCACTTT.

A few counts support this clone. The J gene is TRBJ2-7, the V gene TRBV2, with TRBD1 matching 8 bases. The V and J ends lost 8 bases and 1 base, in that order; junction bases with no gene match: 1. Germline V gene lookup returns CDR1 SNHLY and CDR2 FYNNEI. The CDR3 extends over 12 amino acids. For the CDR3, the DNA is TGTGCCAGCCGACAGGGGTCCTACGAGCAGTACTTC. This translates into CASRQGSYEQYF.

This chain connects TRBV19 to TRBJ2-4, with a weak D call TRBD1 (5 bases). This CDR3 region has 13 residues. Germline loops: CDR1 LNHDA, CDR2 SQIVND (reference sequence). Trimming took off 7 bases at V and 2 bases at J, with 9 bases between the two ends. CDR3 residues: CASKGDSKNIQYF. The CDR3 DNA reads TGTGCCAGTAAAGGGGATTCCAAAAACATTCAGTACTTC.

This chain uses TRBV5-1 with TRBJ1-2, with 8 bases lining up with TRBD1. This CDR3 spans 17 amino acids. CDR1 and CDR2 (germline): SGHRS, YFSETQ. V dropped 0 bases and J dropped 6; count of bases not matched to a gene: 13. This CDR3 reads CASSLALNRDRINGYTF. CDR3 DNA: TGCGCCAGCAGCTTGGCCTTGAACCGGGACAGGATCAATGGCTACACCTTC.

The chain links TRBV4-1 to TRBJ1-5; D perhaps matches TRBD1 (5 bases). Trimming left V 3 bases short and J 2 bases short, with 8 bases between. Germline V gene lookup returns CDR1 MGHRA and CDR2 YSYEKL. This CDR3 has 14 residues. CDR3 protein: CASSQLQGNQPQHF. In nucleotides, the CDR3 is TGCGCCAGCAGCCAGTTACAGGGCAATCAGCCCCAGCATTTT.

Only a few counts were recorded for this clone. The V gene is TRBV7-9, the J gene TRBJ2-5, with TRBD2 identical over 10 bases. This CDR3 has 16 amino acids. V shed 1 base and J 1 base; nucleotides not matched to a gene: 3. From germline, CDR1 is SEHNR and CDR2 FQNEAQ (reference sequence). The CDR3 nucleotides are TGTGCCAGCAGCTTAGGTGCTAGCGGGGGCCAAGAGACCCAGTACTTC. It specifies CASSLGASGGQETQYF. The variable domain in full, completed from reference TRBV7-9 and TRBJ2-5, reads DTGVSQNPRHKITKRGQNVTFRCDPISEHNRLYWYRQTLGQGPEFLTYFQNEAQLEKSRLLSDRFSAERPKGSFSTLEIQRTEQGDSAMYLCASSLGASGGQETQYFGPGTRLLVL.

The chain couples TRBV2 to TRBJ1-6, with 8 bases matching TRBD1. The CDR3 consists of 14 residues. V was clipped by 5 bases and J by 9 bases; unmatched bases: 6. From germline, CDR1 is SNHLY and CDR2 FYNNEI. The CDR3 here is CASSHGQGSSPLHF. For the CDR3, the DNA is TGTGCCAGCAGTCATGGACAGGGTAGTTCACCCCTCCACTTT.

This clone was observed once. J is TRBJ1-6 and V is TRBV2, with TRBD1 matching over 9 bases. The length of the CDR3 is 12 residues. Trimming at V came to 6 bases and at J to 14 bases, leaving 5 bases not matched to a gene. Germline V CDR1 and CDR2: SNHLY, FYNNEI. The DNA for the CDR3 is TGTGCCAGCAGGAAACAGGGGGCATCCCTCCACTTT. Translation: CASRKQGASLHF.

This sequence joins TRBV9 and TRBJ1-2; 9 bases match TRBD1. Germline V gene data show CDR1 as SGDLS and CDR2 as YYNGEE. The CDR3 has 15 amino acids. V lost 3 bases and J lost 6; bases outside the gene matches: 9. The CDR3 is CASSDHRGRLHGYTF. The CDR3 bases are TGTGCCAGCAGCGACCACAGGGGGCGACTTCATGGCTACACCTTC. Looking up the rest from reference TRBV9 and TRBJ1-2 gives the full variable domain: DSGVTQTPKHLITATGQRVTLRCSPRSGDLSVYWYQQSLDQGLQFLIQYYNGEERAKGNILERFSAQQFPDLHSELNLSSLELGDSALYFCASSDHRGRLHGYTFGSGTRLTVV.

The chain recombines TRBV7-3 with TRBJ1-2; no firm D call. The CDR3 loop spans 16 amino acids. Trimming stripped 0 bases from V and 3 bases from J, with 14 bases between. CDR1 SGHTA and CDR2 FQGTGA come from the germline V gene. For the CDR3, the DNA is TGTGCCAGCAGCTTAACCTCCAGGTCCGTATACTATGGCTACACCTTC. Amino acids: CASSLTSRSVYYGYTF.

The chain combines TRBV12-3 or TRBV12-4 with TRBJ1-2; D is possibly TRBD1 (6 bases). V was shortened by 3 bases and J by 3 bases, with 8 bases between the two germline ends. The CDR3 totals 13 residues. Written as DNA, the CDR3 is TGTGCCAGCAGTTTTACAGGGTACTATGGCTACACCTTC. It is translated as CASSFTGYYGYTF.

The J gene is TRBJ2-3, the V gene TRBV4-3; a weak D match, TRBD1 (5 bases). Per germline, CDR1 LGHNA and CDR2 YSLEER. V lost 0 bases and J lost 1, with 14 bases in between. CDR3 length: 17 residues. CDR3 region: CASSQDSLGRGTDTQYF. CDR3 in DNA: TGCGCCAGCAGCCAAGATTCTTTAGGCAGGGGCACAGATACGCAGTATTTT.